Following are 14 T cell receptor beta chains from one sample sequenced in a study of T-cell reconstitution after alpha-beta-depleted transplantation in children. Unique molecular identifiers were incorporated into the prepared TCRbeta library. TCRdb fed the PCR reads into MiXCR, producing one record per CDR3 protein. The data contain 200,000 to 250,000 distinct CDR3 sequences, 9.5% to 13% of them singletons. This material consisted of PBMCs, taken before TCRalphabeta/CD19-depleted stem cell transplant. Receptors were obtained from a child under two years old with acute myeloid leukemia, due to receive a stem cell transplant.

This clonotype was seen many times. The chain links TRBV20-1 to TRBJ2-5, with 7 bases that match TRBD1. The V gene's germline CDR1 is DFQATT and CDR2 SNEGSKA (reference sequence). CDR3 length: 14 residues. J was trimmed by 5 bases and V by 6 bases; bases with no gene match: 12. The CDR3 DNA reads as TGCAGTGCAATTGGACAGGCGCTAAGGGAGACCCAGTACTTC. Translating gives CSAIGQALRETQYF.

This clonotype was counted ten times or more. This chain links TRBV5-5 with TRBJ2-3, with 12 bases aligning to TRBD2. CDR3 length: 16 residues. Germline-derived CDR1 and CDR2 are SGHKS and YYEKEE (reference sequence). V trimming: 1 base; J trimming: 4 bases; junction bases outside the gene matches: 4. CDR3 in amino acids: CASSLRRLAGADTQYF. In DNA, the CDR3 is TGTGCCAGCAGCTTGCGCCGACTAGCGGGAGCAGATACGCAGTATTTT.

This clonotype occurred many times. The J gene is TRBJ2-4, the V gene TRBV20-1, with a weak D call TRBD2 (5 bases). V was shortened by 6 bases and J by 10 bases, with 13 bases between the two germline ends. Germline assignment: CDR1 DFQATT and CDR2 SNEGSKA (reference sequence). The length of the CDR3 is 11 residues. The CDR3 coding sequence is TGCAGTGCCCAATCTCGGGGAATTCAGTACTTC. Residues: CSAQSRGIQYF.

This clonotype was detected ten times or more. V usage is TRBV5-1 and J usage is TRBJ2-3, with 11 bases identical to TRBD2. Trimming cost V 2 bases and J 2 bases; bases outside gene matches: 4. The CDR3 totals 16 residues. Germline values: CDR1 SGHRS, CDR2 YFSETQ. The CDR3 DNA reads as TGCGCCAGCAGCTTTCTAGCGGGGGGCGACACAGATACGCAGTATTTT. Protein product: CASSFLAGGDTDTQYF.

There are many counts of this clonotype. The rearrangement uses TRBV12-3 or TRBV12-4 and TRBJ1-4; 8 bases are a match to TRBD1. V shed 7 bases and J 8 bases; nucleotides not matched to a gene: 3. The CDR3 contains 12 residues. The CDR3, as DNA: TGTGCCAGCACGCGACAGGGGGAAAAACTGTTTTTT. Protein product: CASTRQGEKLFF.

This clonotype was counted ten times or more. J is TRBJ2-3 and V is TRBV29-1; the match to TRBD1 covers 9 bases. The germline V gene encodes CDR1 SQVTM and CDR2 ANQGSEA. J was trimmed by 7 bases and V by 3 bases; bases with no gene match: 5. The CDR3 runs 13 residues. CDR3 loop: CSVEGQGPYTQYF. CDR3 sequence (DNA): TGCAGCGTTGAGGGACAGGGACCCTATACGCAGTATTTT.

This clonotype has ten or more counts. This chain joins TRBV5-1 and TRBJ2-2, with TRBD2 identical over 8 bases. The CDR3 extends over 18 amino acids. Germline values: CDR1 SGHRS, CDR2 YFSETQ. V trimming: 4 bases; J trimming: 4 bases; junction bases outside the gene matches: 15. CDR3 sequence (DNA): TGCGCCAGCAGCCCGTTACTTTGGGAGCGGGAGAGCACCGGGGAGCTGTTTTTT. This codes for CASSPLLWERESTGELFF.

Ten or more counts support this clonotype. The chain links TRBV6-1 to TRBJ1-6; 7 bases map to TRBD1. The CDR3 spans 15 residues. Germline CDR1 reads MNHNS; CDR2 reads SASEGT. V trimming: 7 bases; J trimming: 10 bases; junction bases outside the gene matches: 13. CDR3 bases: TGTGCCAGCAACCGAATAGAGGGGGCGCGATCACCCCTCCACTTT. Encoded protein: CASNRIEGARSPLHF.

This clonotype appeared many times. The rearrangement joins TRBV7-9 to TRBJ2-7; D not resolved. Germline lookup yields CDR1 SEHNR and CDR2 FQNEAQ (reference sequence). This CDR3 has 13 amino acids. Trimming took 3 bases from V and 5 from J, leaving 11 bases between them. This chain's CDR3 is CASSLAPLDEQYF. The CDR3 DNA is TGTGCCAGCAGCTTGGCACCGTTGGACGAGCAGTACTTC.

In its sample, this clonotype was seen many times. This chain connects TRBV15 to TRBJ2-1, with unresolved D. From germline, CDR1 is LNHNV and CDR2 YYDKDF (reference sequence). The CDR3 has 14 residues. Trimming cost V 0 bases and J 8 bases, with 11 bases left between them. Here the CDR3 reads CATSRDPGLHEQFF. CDR3 nucleotide sequence: TGTGCCACCAGCAGAGATCCAGGTCTTCATGAGCAGTTCTTC. Full variable domain (missing parts from reference TRBV15 and TRBJ2-1): DAMVIQNPRYQVTQFGKPVTLSCSQTLNHNVMYWYQQKSSQAPKLLFHYYDKDFNNEADTPDNFQSRRPNTSFCFLDIRSPGLGDTAMYLCATSRDPGLHEQFFGPGTRLTVL.

At least ten counts were recorded for this clonotype. The chain links TRBV29-1 to TRBJ2-7, with 9 positions matching TRBD2. Germline values: CDR1 SQVTM, CDR2 ANQGSEA. The CDR3 is 13 residues long. Trimming cost V 7 bases and J 7 bases; bases outside gene matches: 11. CDR3: CSGGREGLQEQYF. CDR3 DNA sequence: TGCAGCGGGGGGCGGGAGGGCCTTCAAGAGCAGTACTTC.

About this clonotype: A read error is possible here, since a much larger clone lies one base away. This chain links TRBV6-1 with TRBJ2-1, with 14 positions matching TRBD2. CDR1 is MNHNS and CDR2 is SASEGT in the germline V gene. There are 18 residues in the CDR3. In DNA, the CDR3 is TGTGCCAGCCGAATGGCTAGGACTAGCGGGAGGCCCCGGCATGAGCAGTCCTTC. Its translation is CASRMARTSGRPRHEQSF.

This clonotype has ten or more counts. The rearrangement joins TRBV6-2 or TRBV6-3 to TRBJ1-1; D possibly corresponds to TRBD1 (6 bases). This CDR3 has 14 amino acids. In germline, CDR1 is MNHEY, CDR2 SVGEGT. Trimming removed 3 bases from V and 0 bases from J, with 8 bases in between. The CDR3 loop is CASSYRQVNTEAFF. As DNA, the CDR3 is TGTGCCAGCAGTTATCGACAGGTGAACACTGAAGCTTTCTTT.

This clonotype has at least ten counts. This chain connects TRBV7-2 to TRBJ2-5; no firm D call. This CDR3 region has 13 residues. Germline CDR1 and CDR2: SGHTA and FQGNSA. The V gene lost 3 bases and the J gene lost 3 bases, with 8 bases spanning the gap. In DNA form, the CDR3 reads TGTGCCAGCAGCTTTACATCGGAAGAGACCCAGTACTTC. Its protein product is CASSFTSEETQYF.